The 17 T cell receptor beta chains below come from one sample, sequenced in a study of a mutant IDH1 vaccine in newly diagnosed glioma. The data were produced by immunoSEQ multiplex PCR, yet TCRdb's version contains in-frame clones alone and is incomplete. The repertoire holds tens of thousands of clones, 80% to 90% seen once, with approximately 1.4% in the top ten. Noted time point: week 23, last vaccination. The vaccine gave 300 ug of a 20-mer mutant IDH1 peptide subcutaneously per dose. Antigen specificity for these receptors is unknown. Source: PBMCs, taken from a glioma patient whose treatment included an IDH1 peptide vaccine. These receptors were obtained from a man aged 35-49 years with glioma.

The chain has TRBV5-1 and TRBJ1-2; D perhaps matches TRBD1 (5 bases). CDR3 length equals 14 residues. The V gene's germline CDR1 is SGHRS and CDR2 YFSETQ. The germline V and J ends were trimmed by 4 bases and 7 bases, with 17 bases remaining between them. CDR3 sequence (DNA): TGCGCCAGCAGCCCAGGGACGTACCGTCCTGGCTACACCTTC. Translating gives CASSPGTYRPGYTF.

The chain employs TRBV18 and TRBJ1-1, with TRBD1 as a possible D gene (6 bases). Looked up from germline, CDR1 is KGHSH and CDR2 is LQKENI. V lost 5 bases and J lost 0, with 16 bases in between. This CDR3 spans 16 amino acids. CDR3 sequence reads: CASSLGFGQLNTEAFF. CDR3 bases: TGTGCCAGCTCATTGGGCTTTGGACAGCTGAACACTGAAGCTTTCTTT.

The J gene is TRBJ1-2, the V gene TRBV15; no firm D call. The CDR3 length is 15 residues. Germline CDR1 LNHNV, CDR2 YYDKDF (reference sequence). Trimming left V 0 bases short and J 4 bases short, with 12 bases between. The DNA for the CDR3 is TGTGCCACCAGCAGAGAGAGGTCGACGGGCTATGGCTACACCTTC. Amino acids: CATSRERSTGYGYTF.

The genes are TRBV6-4 and TRBJ1-5, with a weak D call TRBD1 (6 bases). V was trimmed by 9 bases and J by 10 bases, leaving 19 bases between them. The CDR3 runs to 13 residues. Germline V gene lookup returns CDR1 MRHNA and CDR2 SNTAGT. The CDR3: CARTGLRSSPQHF. The CDR3 nucleotides are TGTGCCAGAACAGGGTTGAGAAGTTCTCCCCAGCATTTT.

To note about this clone: A read error may produce the germline difference seen at one junction end. The chain has TRBV7-9 and TRBJ2-3; D unclear. CDR3 length: 12 amino acids. The germline V gene encodes CDR1 SEHNR and CDR2 FQNEAQ (reference sequence). The CDR3 here is CASTLLQDTQYF. The CDR3 region has the DNA TGTGCCAGCACCTTATTACAGGATACGCAGTATTTT.

The V call is TRBV5-4, the J call TRBJ2-6; D call uncertain. Germline V lookup: CDR1 SGHNT, CDR2 YYREEE (reference sequence). Trimming removed 0 bases at V and 0 bases at J, with 4 bases between. The CDR3 consists of 15 residues. This CDR3 reads CASSLGASGANVLTF. The DNA of the CDR3 is TGTGCCAGCAGCTTGGGTGCCTCTGGGGCCAACGTCCTGACTTTC.

The V gene is TRBV7-2, the J gene TRBJ2-1; no firm D call. Germline CDR1 is SGHTA and CDR2 is FQGNSA. There are 14 residues in the CDR3. V was cut by 1 base and J by 1 base, with 5 bases left in between. CDR3 nucleotides: TGTGCCAGCAGCTTAGGCGGTTCCTACAATGAGCAGTTCTTC. This codes for CASSLGGSYNEQFF.

V and J are TRBV19 and TRBJ2-4; D uncertain. The germline CDR1 and CDR2 sequences are LNHDA and SQIVND (reference sequence). Trimming removed 3 bases from V and 5 bases from J, with 14 bases in between. The CDR3 consists of 15 residues. For the CDR3, the DNA is TGTGCCAGTAGTATCCAACCGGTTGGAGAAAACATTCAGTACTTC. Amino acid sequence: CASSIQPVGENIQYF.

The rearrangement joins TRBV9 to TRBJ2-5; D uncertain. The V end was cut by 0 bases, the J end by 2 bases, with 5 bases between. CDR1 is SGDLS and CDR2 is YYNGEE in the germline V gene. The CDR3 is made up of 13 amino acids. The CDR3 nucleotides read TGTGCCAGCAGCGTAGTACCGCAAGAGACCCAGTACTTC. It yields the protein CASSVVPQETQYF.

The rearrangement uses TRBV5-1 and TRBJ1-3; D is undetermined. This CDR3 spans 14 amino acids. Trimming pared 4 bases from V and 0 bases from J, leaving 8 bases between. Looked up from germline, CDR1 is SGHRS and CDR2 is YFSETQ. CDR3 sequence: CASSEANSGNTIYF. As DNA, the CDR3 is TGCGCCAGCAGCGAGGCCAACTCTGGAAACACCATATATTTT.

This sequence joins TRBV29-1 and TRBJ1-1; TRBD1 matches 8 bases. V trimming: 4 bases; J trimming: 11 bases; junction bases outside the gene matches: 6. The CDR3 is 11 residues long. The germline V gene has CDR1 SQVTM and CDR2 ANQGSEA. CDR3 bases: TGCAGCGTTGCCAGGGGGCTAGAGGCTTTCTTT. Translated: CSVARGLEAFF.

This chain connects TRBV19 to TRBJ2-6; no reliable D call. This CDR3 is 15 amino acids long. Trimming took off 7 bases at V and 2 bases at J, with 12 bases between the two ends. Germline CDR1 is LNHDA and CDR2 is SQIVND (reference sequence). DNA of the CDR3: TGTGCCAGTAAAGGGTTAAGTACTGGGGCCAACGTCCTGACTTTC. This encodes CASKGLSTGANVLTF.

This clone was counted once. This chain joins TRBV2 and TRBJ2-3, with D uncertain. Germline CDR1 SNHLY, CDR2 FYNNEI. The CDR3 runs 15 residues. Trimming took off 6 bases at V and 4 bases at J, with 17 bases between the two ends. Here the CDR3 reads CASRGYTTRSDTQYF. CDR3 sequence (DNA): TGTGCCAGCAGAGGATACACCACGCGATCAGATACGCAGTATTTT.

The V call is TRBV25-1, the J call TRBJ2-1; D not certain. Trimming took 0 bases from V and 6 from J, leaving 0 bases between them. The length of the CDR3 is 11 residues. Germline CDR1 reads MGHDK; CDR2 reads SYGVNS. DNA of the CDR3: TGTGCCAGCAGTGAATACAATGAGCAGTTCTTC. It is translated as CASSEYNEQFF.

The CDR3 bases are TGCGCCAGCAGCTTGGAAGGTCGGTTAGGGAATCAGCCCCAGCATTTT. Translated: CASSLEGRLGNQPQHF. This rearrangement joins TRBV5-1 to TRBJ1-5; D call uncertain. CDR3 length: 16 residues. Trimming left V 0 bases short and J 4 bases short, with 14 bases between. Germline V CDR1 and CDR2: SGHRS, YFSETQ. Complete variable domain (other parts from reference TRBV5-1 and TRBJ1-5): KAGVTQTPRYLIKTRGQQVTLSCSPISGHRSVSWYQQTPGQGLQFLFEYFSETQRNKGNFPGRFSGRQFSNSRSEMNVSTLELGDSALYLCASSLEGRLGNQPQHFGDGTRLSIL.

V gene TRBV20-1 combines with J gene TRBJ2-7; 11 bases map to TRBD1. The V gene's germline CDR1 is DFQATT and CDR2 SNEGSKA (reference sequence). The CDR3 is 11 amino acids. J was trimmed by 7 bases and V by 6 bases; bases with no gene match: 2. In nucleotides, the CDR3 is TGCAGTGCAGGGACAGGGGGTGAGCAGTACTTC. This translates into CSAGTGGEQYF.

This clone was seen a handful of times. The V gene is TRBV6-6, the J gene TRBJ1-5, with TRBD1 identical over 7 bases. The CDR3 runs to 13 residues. V dropped 7 bases and J dropped 7; count of bases not matched to a gene: 7. Per the germline V gene, CDR1 is MNHNY and CDR2 is SVGAGI (reference sequence). The CDR3 bases are TGTGCCAGCAATCGACAGGGCGAACAGCCCCAGCATTTT. The encoded protein is CASNRQGEQPQHF.